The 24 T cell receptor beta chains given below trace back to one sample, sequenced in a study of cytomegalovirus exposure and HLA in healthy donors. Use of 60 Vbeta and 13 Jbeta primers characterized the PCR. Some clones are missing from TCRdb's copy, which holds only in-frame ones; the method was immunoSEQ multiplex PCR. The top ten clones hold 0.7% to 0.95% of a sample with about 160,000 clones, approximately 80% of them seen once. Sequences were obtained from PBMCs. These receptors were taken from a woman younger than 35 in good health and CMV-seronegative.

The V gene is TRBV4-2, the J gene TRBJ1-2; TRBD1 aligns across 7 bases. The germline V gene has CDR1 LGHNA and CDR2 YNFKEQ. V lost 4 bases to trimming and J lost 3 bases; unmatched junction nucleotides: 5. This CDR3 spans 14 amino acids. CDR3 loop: CASSRDRVDYGYTF. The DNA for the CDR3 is TGTGCCAGCAGCCGAGACAGGGTCGACTATGGCTACACCTTC.

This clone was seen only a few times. CDR3 amino acids: CSVVGGISSYEQYF. As DNA, the CDR3 is TGCAGCGTTGTCGGGGGGATTTCTTCCTACGAGCAGTACTTC. The genes are TRBV29-1 and TRBJ2-7; 7 bases map to TRBD2. J gave up 1 base and V 4 bases, and 7 bases lay outside the gene matches. The CDR3 covers 14 residues. CDR1 and CDR2 (germline): SQVTM, ANQGSEA.

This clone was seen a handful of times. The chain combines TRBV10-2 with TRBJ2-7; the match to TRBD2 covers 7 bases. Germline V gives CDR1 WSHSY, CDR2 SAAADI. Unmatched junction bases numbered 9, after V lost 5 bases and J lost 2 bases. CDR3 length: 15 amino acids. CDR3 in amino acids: CASSLDTGLAYEQYF. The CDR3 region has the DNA TGCGCCAGCAGTCTCGATACAGGACTAGCCTACGAGCAGTACTTC.

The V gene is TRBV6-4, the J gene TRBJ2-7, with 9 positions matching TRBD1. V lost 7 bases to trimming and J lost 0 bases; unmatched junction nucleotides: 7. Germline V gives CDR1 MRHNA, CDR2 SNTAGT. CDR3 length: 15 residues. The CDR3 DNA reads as TGTGCCAGCACTATCTGGACAGGGGACTCCTACGAGCAGTACTTC. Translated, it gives CASTIWTGDSYEQYF.

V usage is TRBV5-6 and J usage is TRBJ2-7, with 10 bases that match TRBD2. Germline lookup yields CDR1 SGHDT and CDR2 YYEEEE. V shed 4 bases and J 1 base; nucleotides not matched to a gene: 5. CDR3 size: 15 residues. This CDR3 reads CASSRGLAHSYEQYF. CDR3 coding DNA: TGTGCCAGCAGCCGGGGACTAGCGCATTCCTACGAGCAGTACTTC.

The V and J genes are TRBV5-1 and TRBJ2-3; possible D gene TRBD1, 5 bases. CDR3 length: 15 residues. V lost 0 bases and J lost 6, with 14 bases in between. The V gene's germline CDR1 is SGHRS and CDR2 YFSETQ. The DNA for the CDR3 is TGCGCCAGCAGCTTGGATTCAGGGCCCTCCGATACGCAGTATTTT. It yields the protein CASSLDSGPSDTQYF.

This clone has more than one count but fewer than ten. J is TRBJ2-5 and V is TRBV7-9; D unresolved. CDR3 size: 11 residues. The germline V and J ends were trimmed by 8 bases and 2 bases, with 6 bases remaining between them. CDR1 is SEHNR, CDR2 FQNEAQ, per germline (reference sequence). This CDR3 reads CASQLQETQYF. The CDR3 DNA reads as TGTGCCAGCCAGTTACAAGAGACCCAGTACTTC.

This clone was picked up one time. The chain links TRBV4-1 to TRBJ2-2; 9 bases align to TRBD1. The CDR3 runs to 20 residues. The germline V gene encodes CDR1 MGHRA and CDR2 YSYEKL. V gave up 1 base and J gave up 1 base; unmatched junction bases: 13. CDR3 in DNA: TGCGCCAGCAGCCAAGCCCCGGTTGACAGGGGGACCATGAACACCGGGGAGCTGTTTTTT. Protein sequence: CASSQAPVDRGTMNTGELFF.

The CDR3 DNA reads TGTGCCAGCAGTTCTTTCGCGCCTACCTACAATGAGCAGTTCTTC. As protein: CASSSFAPTYNEQFF. The chain links TRBV6-6 to TRBJ2-1; D remains unclear. The germline V gene has CDR1 MNHNY and CDR2 SVGAGI (reference sequence). The V gene lost 4 bases and the J gene lost 2 bases, with 12 bases spanning the gap. CDR3 size: 15 residues.

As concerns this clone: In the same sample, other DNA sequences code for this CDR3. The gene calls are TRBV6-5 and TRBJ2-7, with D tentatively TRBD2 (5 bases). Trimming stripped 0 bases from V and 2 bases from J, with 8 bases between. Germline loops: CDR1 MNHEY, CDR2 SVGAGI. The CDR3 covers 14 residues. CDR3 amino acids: CASSYSPGTYEQYF. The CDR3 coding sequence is TGTGCCAGCAGTTACTCACCGGGAACCTACGAGCAGTACTTC.

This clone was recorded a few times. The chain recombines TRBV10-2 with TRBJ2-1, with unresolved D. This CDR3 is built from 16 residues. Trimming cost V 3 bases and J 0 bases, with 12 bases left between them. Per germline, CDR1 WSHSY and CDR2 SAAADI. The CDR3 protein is CASSEIGTSSYNEQFF. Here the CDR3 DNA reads TGCGCCAGCAGTGAAATTGGTACGAGCTCCTACAATGAGCAGTTCTTC.

The DNA for the CDR3 is TGTGCCAGCAGCTCATATACCATCAGGGCGAACATTCAGTACTTC. Amino acid sequence: CASSSYTIRANIQYF. The chain recombines TRBV5-6 with TRBJ2-4; D possibly corresponds to TRBD1 (5 bases). CDR1 and CDR2 (germline): SGHDT, YYEEEE. The length of the CDR3 is 15 residues. The V end lost 3 bases, the J end lost 7 bases, and 17 bases lay between the germline ends.

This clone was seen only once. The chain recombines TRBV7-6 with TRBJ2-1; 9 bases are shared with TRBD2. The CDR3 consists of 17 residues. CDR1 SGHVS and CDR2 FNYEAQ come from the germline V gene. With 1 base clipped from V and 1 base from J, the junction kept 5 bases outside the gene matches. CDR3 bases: TGTGCCAGCAGCTTAGACCGACTAGCGGAATCCTACAATGAGCAGTTCTTC. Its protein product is CASSLDRLAESYNEQFF.

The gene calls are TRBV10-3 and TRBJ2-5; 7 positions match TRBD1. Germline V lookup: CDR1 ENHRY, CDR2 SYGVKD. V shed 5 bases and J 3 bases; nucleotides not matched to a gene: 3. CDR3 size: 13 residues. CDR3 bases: TGTGCCATCAGTAGACAGGGTGAAGAGACCCAGTACTTC. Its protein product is CAISRQGEETQYF.

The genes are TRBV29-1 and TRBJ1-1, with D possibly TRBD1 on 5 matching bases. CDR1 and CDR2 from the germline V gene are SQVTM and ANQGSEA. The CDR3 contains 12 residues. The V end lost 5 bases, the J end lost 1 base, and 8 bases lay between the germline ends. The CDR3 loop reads CSVTRENTEAFF. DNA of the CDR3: TGCAGCGTTACCAGGGAGAACACTGAAGCTTTCTTT.

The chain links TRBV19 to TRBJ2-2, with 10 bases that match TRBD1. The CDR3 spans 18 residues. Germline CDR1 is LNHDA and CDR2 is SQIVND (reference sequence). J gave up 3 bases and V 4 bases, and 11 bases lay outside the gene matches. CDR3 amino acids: CASSRDRGFPPYTGELFF. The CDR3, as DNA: TGTGCCAGTAGTAGGGACAGGGGATTCCCTCCTTACACCGGGGAGCTGTTTTTT. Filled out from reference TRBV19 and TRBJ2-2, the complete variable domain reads DGGITQSPKYLFRKEGQNVTLSCEQNLNHDAMYWYRQDPGQGLRLIYYSQIVNDFQKGDIAEGYSVSREKKESFPLTVTSAQKNPTAFYLCASSRDRGFPPYTGELFFGEGSRLTVL.

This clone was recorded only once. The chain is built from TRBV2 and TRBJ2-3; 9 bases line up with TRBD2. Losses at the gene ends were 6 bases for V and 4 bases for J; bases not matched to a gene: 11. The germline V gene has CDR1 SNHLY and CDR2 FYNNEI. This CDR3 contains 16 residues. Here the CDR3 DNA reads TGTGCCAGCAGACTCGAGGGACTAGCAGGCGCAGATACGCAGTATTTT. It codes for CASRLEGLAGADTQYF.

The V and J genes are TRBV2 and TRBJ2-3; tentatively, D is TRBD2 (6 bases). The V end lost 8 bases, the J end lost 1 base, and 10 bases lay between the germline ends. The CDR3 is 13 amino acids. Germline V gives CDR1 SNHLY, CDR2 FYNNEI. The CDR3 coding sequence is TGTGCCAGCTCGGGAGTTGGCACAGATACGCAGTATTTT. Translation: CASSGVGTDTQYF.

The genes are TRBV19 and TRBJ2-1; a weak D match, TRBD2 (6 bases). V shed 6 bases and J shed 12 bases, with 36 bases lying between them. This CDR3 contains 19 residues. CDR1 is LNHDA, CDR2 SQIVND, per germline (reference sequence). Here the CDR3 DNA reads TGTGCCAGTAGCACCTCCGACGGGACGTTAGCCGGGCGGGGTCAGTGGCAGTTCTTC. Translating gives CASSTSDGTLAGRGQWQFF.

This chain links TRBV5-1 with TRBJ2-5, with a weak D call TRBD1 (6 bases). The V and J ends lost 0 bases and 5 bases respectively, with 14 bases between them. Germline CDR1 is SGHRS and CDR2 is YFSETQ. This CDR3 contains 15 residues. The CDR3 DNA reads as TGCGCCAGCAGCTTGGCGGACGGTGGGGGCGAGACCCAGTACTTC. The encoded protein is CASSLADGGGETQYF.

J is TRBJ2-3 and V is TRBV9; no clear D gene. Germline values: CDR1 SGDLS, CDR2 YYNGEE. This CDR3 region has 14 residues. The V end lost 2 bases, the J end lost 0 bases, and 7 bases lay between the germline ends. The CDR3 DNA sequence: TGTGCCAGCAGCGTCACAGCTAGCACAGATACGCAGTATTTT. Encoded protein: CASSVTASTDTQYF.

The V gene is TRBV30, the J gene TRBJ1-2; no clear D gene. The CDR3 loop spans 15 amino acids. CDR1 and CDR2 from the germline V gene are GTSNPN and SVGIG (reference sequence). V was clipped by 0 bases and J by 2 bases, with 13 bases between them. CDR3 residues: CAWSVRGFGNYGYTF. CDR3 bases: TGTGCCTGGAGTGTACGAGGGTTTGGGAACTATGGCTACACCTTC.

CDR3 sequence: CASSYRGGYEQYF. The CDR3 bases are TGTGCCAGCAGTTACAGGGGAGGCTACGAGCAGTACTTC. The gene calls are TRBV7-6 and TRBJ2-7, with a possible D match to TRBD1 (7 bases). This CDR3 comprises 13 residues. Germline V CDR1 and CDR2: SGHVS, FNYEAQ. The V end lost 6 bases, the J end lost 3 bases, and 12 bases lay between the germline ends.

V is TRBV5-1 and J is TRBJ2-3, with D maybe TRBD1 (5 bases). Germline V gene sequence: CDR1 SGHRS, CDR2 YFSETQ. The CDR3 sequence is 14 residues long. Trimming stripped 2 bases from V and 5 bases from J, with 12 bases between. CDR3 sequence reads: CASSFDRAQDTQYF. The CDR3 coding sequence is TGCGCCAGCAGCTTCGACAGAGCACAAGATACGCAGTATTTT.